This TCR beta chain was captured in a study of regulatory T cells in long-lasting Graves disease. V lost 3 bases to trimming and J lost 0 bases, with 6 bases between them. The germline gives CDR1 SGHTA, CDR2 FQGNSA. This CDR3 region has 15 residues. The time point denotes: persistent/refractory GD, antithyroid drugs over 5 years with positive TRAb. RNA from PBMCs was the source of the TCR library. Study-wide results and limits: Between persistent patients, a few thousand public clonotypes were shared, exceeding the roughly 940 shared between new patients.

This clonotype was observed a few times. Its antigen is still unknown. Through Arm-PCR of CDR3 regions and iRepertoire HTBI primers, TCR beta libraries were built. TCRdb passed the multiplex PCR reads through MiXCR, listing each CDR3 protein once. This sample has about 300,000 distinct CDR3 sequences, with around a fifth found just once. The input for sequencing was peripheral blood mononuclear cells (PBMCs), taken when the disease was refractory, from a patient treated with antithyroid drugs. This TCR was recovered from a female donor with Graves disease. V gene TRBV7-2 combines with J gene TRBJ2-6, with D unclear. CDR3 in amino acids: CASSFSVSGANVLTF. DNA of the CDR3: TGTGCCAGCAGCTTCAGCGTCTCTGGGGCCAACGTCCTGACTTTC.